This paragraph covers one T cell receptor beta chain sequence. The source of the sample is a study of kidney transplant recipient with SARS-CoV-2 infection. Trimming took 7 bases from V and 1 from J, leaving 8 bases between them. The CDR3 totals 14 residues. Per germline, CDR1 SNHLY and CDR2 FYNNEI. TCRdb used MiXCR to reprocess the reads, holding one entry per CDR3 protein. Seen here are 200,000 to 250,000 distinct CDR3 sequences, less than 35% observed once, and the top ten hold less than 8.5%. The rearrangement links TRBV2 to TRBJ2-6; tentative D call: TRBD1 (5 bases). This clonotype was sampled from a male patient between 25 and 40 years old who had COVID-19 and was a kidney transplant recipient. Some of the T cells might come from the graft donor. The source was a blood sample, collected at baseline and on roughly day 110 from a kidney transplant recipient. This CDR3 is CASTDRSGANVLTF. The CDR3 DNA reads as TGTGCCAGCACAGACAGATCTGGGGCCAACGTCCTGACTTTC. Full variable domain (outside the CDR3, taken from reference TRBV2 and TRBJ2-6): EPEVTQTPSHQVTQMGQEVILRCVPISNHLYFYWYRQILGQKVEFLVSFYNNEISEKSEIFDDQFSVERPDGSNFTLKIRSTKLEDSAMYFCASTDRSGANVLTFGAGSRLTVL.